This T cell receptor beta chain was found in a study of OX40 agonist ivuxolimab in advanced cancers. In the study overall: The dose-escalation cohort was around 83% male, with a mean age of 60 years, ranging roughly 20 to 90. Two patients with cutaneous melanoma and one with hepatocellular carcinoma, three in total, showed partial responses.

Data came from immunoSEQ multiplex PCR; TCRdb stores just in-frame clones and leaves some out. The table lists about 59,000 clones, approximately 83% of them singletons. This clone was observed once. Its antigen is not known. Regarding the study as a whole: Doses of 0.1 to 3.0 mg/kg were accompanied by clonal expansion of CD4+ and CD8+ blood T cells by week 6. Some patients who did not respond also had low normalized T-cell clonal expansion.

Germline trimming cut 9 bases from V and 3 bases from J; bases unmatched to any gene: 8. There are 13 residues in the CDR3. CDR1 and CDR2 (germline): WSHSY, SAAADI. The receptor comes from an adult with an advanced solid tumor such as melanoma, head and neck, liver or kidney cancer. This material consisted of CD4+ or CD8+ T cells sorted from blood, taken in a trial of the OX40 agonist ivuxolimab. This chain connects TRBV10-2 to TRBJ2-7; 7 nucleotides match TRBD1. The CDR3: CARSRGTNYEQYF. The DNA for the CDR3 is TGCGCCAGGAGCAGGGGGACAAACTACGAGCAGTACTTC.